A selection of T cell receptor beta chains follows, all from one sample in a study of blood T cell repertoires in COVID-19. The method was immunoSEQ multiplex PCR; TCRdb's version includes in-frame clones alone and lacks a portion of them. The table includes approximately 140,000 clones, about 85% detected once. Source material: peripheral blood. These receptors all stem from a woman between 35 and 50 years old with active or convalescent COVID-19. The CDR3 runs from the conserved cysteine through the conserved F or W. D genes are given only for firm matches. Not all rows give a size; the values are once, few, many and, for expanded clones, a class.

d_gene	abundance	v_gene	j_gene	CDR3nt	CDR3aa
TRBD2	NA	TRBV7-2	TRBJ2-7	TGTGCCAGCAGCTTCGGCGGACTAGCGGGGTTCTACGAGCAGTACTTC	CASSFGGLAGFYEQYF
NA	NA	TRBV25-1	TRBJ1-3	TGTGCCAGCAGTGAGGGAGGGTTTGAGCACACCATATATTTT	CASSEGGFEHTIYF
NA	few	TRBV30	TRBJ1-1	TGTGCCTGGACTCGGGACACCGACACTGAAGCTTTCTTT	CAWTRDTDTEAFF
NA	NA	TRBV30	TRBJ1-2	TGTGCCGTACAGGGAAAAGATGGCTACACCTTC	CAVQGKDGYTF
NA	NA	TRBV2	TRBJ2-3	TGTGCCAGCAGTGCGACTATCGTCACAGATACGCAGTATTTT	CASSATIVTDTQYF
TRBD1	NA	TRBV7-2	TRBJ1-4	TGTGCCAGCACCTCCCGACAGGGAGCGAACGAAAAACTGTTTTTT	CASTSRQGANEKLFF
TRBD2	NA	TRBV2	TRBJ2-5	TGTGCCAGCAGTAGCGGGGCCCAAGAGACCCAGTACTTC	CASSSGAQETQYF
NA	once	TRBV28	TRBJ2-3	TGTGCCAGCAGCCCCTTAACTAGCACAGATACGCAGTATTTT	CASSPLTSTDTQYF
TRBD1	NA	TRBV7-2	TRBJ1-2	TGTGCCAGCAGCTTAGAGGGGGCGTTTTATGGCTACACCTTC	CASSLEGAFYGYTF
TRBD1	NA	TRBV7-2	TRBJ1-1	TGTGCCAGCAGCTTAATGGGACAGACTGAAGCTTTCTTT	CASSLMGQTEAFF
NA	NA	TRBV9	TRBJ2-1	TGTGCCAGCAGCCCCGGGGTAGCGGACGTATACAATGAGCAGTTCTTC	CASSPGVADVYNEQFF
NA	NA	TRBV27	TRBJ1-5	TGTGCCAGCAGTTTTGAACAGGGAAGTCAGCCCCAGCATTTT	CASSFEQGSQPQHF
TRBD1	NA	TRBV5-1	TRBJ2-1	TGCGCCAGCAGCTGGCAGGGGACAGACAATGAGCAGTTCTTC	CASSWQGTDNEQFF
NA	NA	TRBV15	TRBJ1-1	TGTGCCACCAGCAGAGATCTCAACACTGAAGCTTTCTTT	CATSRDLNTEAFF
NA	NA	TRBV28	TRBJ1-1	TGTGCCAGCAGCGTGAACACTGAAGCTTTCTTT	CASSVNTEAFF
NA	NA	TRBV5-1	TRBJ1-1	TGCGCCAGCAGCTTGGCGGTTGTCACTGAAGCTTTCTTT	CASSLAVVTEAFF
NA	NA	TRBV14	TRBJ2-6	TGTGCCAGCAGCCGAAAGGCGACCTCCCAGGGATGGCCCTCTGGGGCCAACGTCCTGACTTTC	CASSRKATSQGWPSGANVLTF
NA	once	TRBV25-1	TRBJ1-6	TGTGCCAGCAGTGAATCGTGGGGCAGCTCGAATTCACCCCTCCACTTT	CASSESWGSSNSPLHF
NA	NA	TRBV12-3/TRBV12-4	TRBJ2-7	TGTGCCAGCAGTTTAGACAGGTACGAGCAGTACTTC	CASSLDRYEQYF
TRBD1	NA	TRBV10-1	TRBJ2-7	TGCGCCAGCAGTCTTGGACAGGGGGCCTACGAGCAGTACTTC	CASSLGQGAYEQYF
NA	once	TRBV5-8	TRBJ1-1	TGTGCCAGCAGCCCGAAGTTTTCGGGCGGGACTGAAGCTTTCTTT	CASSPKFSGGTEAFF
NA	few	TRBV11-3	TRBJ2-2	TGTGCCAGCCGCCCGACAGGAACGAACACCGGGGAGCTGTTTTTT	CASRPTGTNTGELFF
NA	NA	TRBV27	TRBJ2-3	TGTGCCAGCAGTACCGTGGGGGCCTCGGTGGATACGCAGTATTTT	CASSTVGASVDTQYF
TRBD1	NA	TRBV28	TRBJ1-2	TGTGCCAGCAGTTCCGGGACAGGAACTAACTATGGCTACACCTTC	CASSSGTGTNYGYTF
NA	few	TRBV19	TRBJ1-1	TGTGCCAGTAGTATTGGAGGGACGAACACTGAAGCTTTCTTT	CASSIGGTNTEAFF
NA	once	TRBV5-5	TRBJ1-5	TGTGCCAGCAGCTTGAGGCCAGGGGACAATCAGCCCCAGCATTTT	CASSLRPGDNQPQHF
NA	NA	TRBV18	TRBJ2-7	TGTGCCAGCTCACTGGGTACAGGGATGCTCTACGAGCAGTACTTC	CASSLGTGMLYEQYF
NA	NA	TRBV14	TRBJ1-5	TGTGCCAGCAGCCAAACAGCGGGAACAGCCCAGCATTTT	CASSQTAGTAQHF
NA	once	TRBV7-9	TRBJ1-1	TGTGCCAGCAGCTTGACAGCGAGTGAAGCTTTCTTT	CASSLTASEAFF
NA	NA	TRBV28	TRBJ2-3	TGTGCCAGCAGTTTAGGTGGCAGCACAGATACGCAGTATTTT	CASSLGGSTDTQYF
TRBD2	once	TRBV10-3	TRBJ2-7	TGTGCCATCAGTGGGGGCGGGGGTACCTACGAGCAGTACTTC	CAISGGGGTYEQYF
NA	NA	TRBV6-5	TRBJ1-2	TGTGCCAGCAGTTACTCGAAGAACCAGGGCTATGGCTACACCTTC	CASSYSKNQGYGYTF
NA	NA	TRBV4-3	TRBJ2-1	TGCGCCAGCAGCCAAGTAACGGGAAGGGTTGGCAATGAGCAGTTCTTC	CASSQVTGRVGNEQFF
TRBD2	once	TRBV9	TRBJ2-1	TGTGCCAGCAGCTCTAGCGGGAGCTCCTACAATGAGCAGTTCTTC	CASSSSGSSYNEQFF
TRBD2	NA	TRBV5-6	TRBJ2-7	TGTGCCAGCAGCTTGGTAGGGGCGGGAGTACCCTACGAGCAGTACTTC	CASSLVGAGVPYEQYF
TRBD1	NA	TRBV7-9	TRBJ1-4	TGTGCCAGCAGCTCACAGGGGCGGGCTAATGAAAAACTGTTTTTT	CASSSQGRANEKLFF
NA	NA	TRBV3-1/TRBV3-2	TRBJ2-1	TGTGCCAGCAGCCCCAACACCAGCTCCTACAATGAGCAGTTCTTC	CASSPNTSSYNEQFF
NA	NA	TRBV2	TRBJ2-7	TGTGCCAGCAGTCGACTCTACGAGCAGTACTTC	CASSRLYEQYF
NA	NA	TRBV27	TRBJ1-3	TGTGCCAGCAGTTCGGAAGCGCGCAGGGGTTCCGGAAACACCATATATTTT	CASSSEARRGSGNTIYF
TRBD1	once	TRBV2	TRBJ1-5	TGTGCCAGCAGCCCCGACAGGGGGGTTCAGCCCCAGCATTTT	CASSPDRGVQPQHF
TRBD2	NA	TRBV5-1	TRBJ2-7	TGCGCCAGCAGCTTGCGAACTAGCGGGAGCTACGAGCAGTACTTC	CASSLRTSGSYEQYF
TRBD1	NA	TRBV19	TRBJ1-1	TGTGCCAGTGGCACAGGGGGCACGAACACTGAAGCTTTCTTT	CASGTGGTNTEAFF
NA	NA	TRBV25-1	TRBJ2-7	TGTGCCAGCAGTGCAACAGGGCTCCCCTACGAGCAGTACTTC	CASSATGLPYEQYF